These T cell receptor beta chains were read from a single sample in a study of blood T cell repertoires in COVID-19. Method: immunoSEQ multiplex PCR; TCRdb's copy keeps in-frame clones and lacks some. The sample records 120,000 or so clones, 81% being singletons. The sequencing input was peripheral blood. These receptors originate from a man in his thirties or forties with COVID-19, enrolled during active disease. The CDR3 runs from the conserved cysteine through the conserved F or W. Fields, in order: D gene, clone size, J gene, V gene, CDR3 protein, CDR3 DNA. A D gene is named only where the DNA matches it firmly. Expanded clones are given a class, and other clones once, few, many or no size at all.

>TRBD1|once|TRBJ1-2|TRBV19
CASTSLDRAVGYGYTF
TGTGCCAGTACCTCACTGGACAGGGCTGTGGGTTATGGCTACACCTTC
>TRBD1|.|TRBJ1-6|TRBV19
CASSIGQGANSPLHF
TGTGCCAGTAGTATAGGCCAGGGGGCAAATTCACCCCTCCACTTT
>.|many|TRBJ2-3|TRBV7-8
CASSPGTLNGDTQYF
TGTGCCAGCAGCCCCGGGACACTAAATGGAGATACGCAGTATTTT
>TRBD2|few|TRBJ2-7|TRBV2
CASSGLVGEQYF
TGTGCCAGCAGCGGACTAGTGGGGGAGCAGTACTTC
>TRBD1|once|TRBJ2-6|TRBV19
CASSTTGSGANVLTF
TGTGCCAGTAGTACGACAGGGTCTGGGGCCAACGTCCTGACTTTC
>.|few|TRBJ1-3|TRBV30
CAWTVNSGNTIYF
TGTGCCTGGACGGTGAATTCTGGAAACACCATATATTTT
>.|.|TRBJ2-7|TRBV9
CASSVAPVADSYEQYF
TGTGCCAGCAGCGTAGCTCCAGTGGCAGACTCCTACGAGCAGTACTTC
>TRBD2|.|TRBJ2-1|TRBV6-2/TRBV6-3
CASSSRTSGTSYNEQFF
TGTGCCAGCAGTTCCCGGACTAGCGGCACCTCCTACAATGAGCAGTTCTTC
>.|.|TRBJ1-2|TRBV10-3
CAISSGYYGYTF
TGTGCCATCAGTTCAGGATACTATGGCTACACCTTC
>TRBD2|.|TRBJ2-1|TRBV5-1
CASSSGAGTSGFPPPIF
TGCGCCAGCAGCTCGGGGGCCGGGACTAGCGGGTTCCCGCCCCCAATCTTC
>TRBD1|once|TRBJ2-1|TRBV5-1
CASSKSIGQVNNEQFF
TGCGCCAGCAGCAAATCCATCGGACAGGTCAACAATGAGCAGTTCTTC
>TRBD1|.|TRBJ1-2|TRBV30
CAWSPGGEGGYTF
TGTGCCTGGAGTCCAGGGGGCGAGGGTGGCTACACCTTC
>.|.|TRBJ2-7|TRBV3-1/TRBV3-2
CASSQDRGLLTYEQYF
TGTGCCAGCAGCCAAGATCGGGGACTCCTTACCTACGAGCAGTACTTC
>TRBD1|.|TRBJ2-5|TRBV29-1
CSVDDRGRETQYF
TGCAGCGTCGATGACAGGGGGCGAGAGACCCAGTACTTC
>TRBD2|.|TRBJ2-7|TRBV7-2
CASSLVASGAYEQYF
TGTGCCAGCAGCTTAGTAGCTAGCGGGGCCTACGAGCAGTACTTC
>.|.|TRBJ1-2|TRBV7-8
CASSLGGLGYGYTF
TGTGCCAGCAGCTTAGGAGGGCTCGGCTATGGCTACACCTTC
>TRBD2|once|TRBJ2-7|TRBV5-1
CASSLIPGGHYEQYF
TGCGCCAGCAGCTTGATACCGGGAGGCCACTACGAGCAGTACTTC
>TRBD1|.|TRBJ2-7|TRBV19
CASSIIQGQGDYEQYF
TGTGCCAGTAGTATTATACAGGGACAGGGCGACTACGAGCAGTACTTC
>TRBD2|.|TRBJ2-3|TRBV6-6
CASRRTSGISTDTQYF
TGTGCCAGCAGGCGGACTAGCGGGATTAGCACAGATACGCAGTATTTT
>TRBD2|.|TRBJ2-5|TRBV7-6
CASSPGLAVTQYF
TGTGCCAGCAGCCCCGGACTAGCGGTTACCCAGTACTTC
>.|.|TRBJ1-5|TRBV4-3
CASSQDRGQPQHF
TGCGCCAGCAGCCAAGATCGTGGCCAGCCCCAGCATTTT
>.|.|TRBJ2-3|TRBV30
CAWSEGSTDTQYF
TGTGCCTGGAGTGAAGGGAGTACAGATACGCAGTATTTT
>.|.|TRBJ1-6|TRBV28
CASSFSDRWDSPLHF
TGTGCCAGCAGTTTCTCCGACAGATGGGATTCACCCCTCCACTTT
>.|few|TRBJ1-3|TRBV9
CASSVDDSSGNTIYF
TGTGCCAGCAGCGTAGACGACAGCTCTGGAAACACCATATATTTT
>TRBD1|.|TRBJ1-2|TRBV6-5
CASSYSKGGWGYGYTF
TGTGCCAGCAGTTACTCGAAAGGGGGCTGGGGCTATGGCTACACCTTC
>TRBD2|once|TRBJ2-3|TRBV7-2
CASSLDGLAGTLNTQYF
TGTGCCAGCAGCTTAGATGGACTAGCGGGGACCCTAAATACGCAGTATTTT
>TRBD1|once|TRBJ1-5|TRBV28
CASSPETGYNQPQHF
TGTGCCAGCAGTCCCGAGACAGGGTACAATCAGCCCCAGCATTTT
>TRBD2|.|TRBJ2-5|TRBV5-8
CASSDKGLENPVQYF
TGTGCCAGCAGCGACAAGGGACTAGAGAACCCAGTGCAGTACTTC
>.|once|TRBJ2-5|TRBV28
CASSLAGRQETQYF
TGTGCCAGCAGTTTGGCAGGGAGGCAAGAGACCCAGTACTTC
>.|.|TRBJ1-6|TRBV9
CASSTRDLPYSPLHF
TGTGCCAGCAGCACCCGGGACTTACCCTATTCACCCCTCCACTTT
>TRBD1|once|TRBJ1-6|TRBV27
CASRGTGGSPLHF
TGTGCCAGCAGGGGGACAGGGGGCTCACCCCTCCACTTT
>.|.|TRBJ1-5|TRBV6-1
CASSDRGSRQPQHF
TGTGCCAGCAGTGACAGGGGAAGCAGACAGCCCCAGCATTTT
>.|.|TRBJ2-5|TRBV7-2
CASSLESAGQETQYF
TGTGCCAGCAGCTTAGAATCGGCAGGCCAAGAGACCCAGTACTTC
>TRBD2|few|TRBJ2-1|TRBV3-1/TRBV3-2
CASSAGLAGGPPPFF
TGTGCCAGCAGCGCGGGACTAGCGGGAGGGCCTCCGCCGTTCTTC
>TRBD2|.|TRBJ2-1|TRBV24-1
CATSDAGGPEQFF
TGTGCCACCAGTGATGCGGGGGGACCTGAGCAGTTCTTC
>.|.|TRBJ2-3|TRBV11-3
CASSLDRGARSTDTQYF
TGTGCCAGCAGCTTAGATCGTGGGGCGAGAAGCACAGATACGCAGTATTTT
>TRBD2|.|TRBJ2-3|TRBV19
CASSSLAGGLADTQYF
TGTGCCAGTAGCTCTTTAGCGGGAGGCTTGGCAGATACGCAGTATTTT
>TRBD1|once|TRBJ2-7|TRBV28
CASSPPGQGIEQYF
TGTGCCAGCAGTCCACCGGGACAGGGTATCGAGCAGTACTTC
>.|many|TRBJ1-2|TRBV30
CAWSEQGGGYTF
TGTGCCTGGAGTGAGCAGGGAGGGGGCTACACCTTC
>.|.|TRBJ1-5|TRBV25-1
CASSGAGYSNQPQHF
TGTGCCAGCAGTGGCGCAGGGTATAGCAATCAGCCCCAGCATTTT
>TRBD2|.|TRBJ2-1|TRBV4-2
CASSQDRGGAGVDNEQFF
TGTGCCAGCAGCCAAGATCGAGGGGGAGCGGGAGTCGACAATGAGCAGTTCTTC
>.|.|TRBJ2-1|TRBV5-1
CASKGENEQFF
TGCGCCAGCAAGGGAGAAAATGAGCAGTTCTTC
>TRBD1|.|TRBJ2-7|TRBV7-9
CASSSGDRAYEQYF
TGTGCCAGCAGCTCCGGCGACAGGGCCTACGAGCAGTACTTC
>.|few|TRBJ1-5|TRBV28
CASSLLRGGSNQPQHF
TGTGCCAGCAGCCTTCTTAGGGGGGGGTCCAATCAGCCCCAGCATTTT
>.|.|TRBJ2-1|TRBV30
CAWSVTNNEQFF
TGTGCCTGGAGTGTAACTAACAATGAGCAGTTCTTC
>.|.|TRBJ1-6|TRBV5-1
CASRAQGNSPLHF
TGCGCCAGCAGGGCACAGGGAAATTCACCCCTCCACTTT
>.|.|TRBJ1-4|TRBV30
CAWTGLTTNEKLFF
TGTGCCTGGACAGGCCTAACAACTAATGAAAAACTGTTTTTT
>TRBD1|.|TRBJ1-1|TRBV15
CATSRDWGQAAEAFF
TGTGCCACCAGCAGAGATTGGGGACAGGCCGCTGAAGCTTTCTTT
>TRBD1|.|TRBJ2-2|TRBV4-2
CASSQEGQGETGELFF
TGTGCCAGCAGCCAAGAGGGACAGGGGGAAACCGGGGAGCTGTTTTTT
>.|.|TRBJ1-3|TRBV5-6
CASSLVSVRGSGNTIYF
TGTGCCAGCAGCTTGGTATCAGTCAGAGGCTCTGGAAACACCATATATTTT
>TRBD2|once|TRBJ2-1|TRBV9
CASSVRLAGNEQFF
TGTGCCAGCAGCGTAAGACTAGCGGGCAATGAGCAGTTCTTC
>.|.|TRBJ1-1|TRBV9
CASSVGVSQGGTEAFF
TGTGCCAGCAGCGTAGGAGTGTCACAGGGCGGAACTGAAGCTTTCTTT